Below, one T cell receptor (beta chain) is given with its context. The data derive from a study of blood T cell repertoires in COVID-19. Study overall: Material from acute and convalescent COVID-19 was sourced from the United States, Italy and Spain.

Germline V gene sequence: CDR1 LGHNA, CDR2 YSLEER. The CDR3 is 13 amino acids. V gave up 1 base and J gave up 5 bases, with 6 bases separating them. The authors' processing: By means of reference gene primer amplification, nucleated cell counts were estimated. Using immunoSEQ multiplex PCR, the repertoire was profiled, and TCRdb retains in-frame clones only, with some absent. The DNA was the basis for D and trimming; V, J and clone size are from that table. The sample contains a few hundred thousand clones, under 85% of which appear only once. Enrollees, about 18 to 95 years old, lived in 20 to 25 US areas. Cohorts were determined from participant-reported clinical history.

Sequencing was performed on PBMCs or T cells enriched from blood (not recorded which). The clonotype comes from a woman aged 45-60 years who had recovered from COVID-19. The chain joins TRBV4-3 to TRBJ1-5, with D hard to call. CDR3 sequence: CASSQGGDQPQHF. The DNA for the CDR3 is TGCGCCAGCAGCCAAGGCGGGGATCAGCCCCAGCATTTT.